The subject of this entry is one T cell receptor beta chain. Its specificity is not known. Germline CDR1 is MGHRA and CDR2 is YSYEKL. Trimming at V came to 2 bases and at J to 7 bases, leaving 13 bases not matched to a gene. The CDR3 is 17 residues long. Primers: 60 Vbeta forward and 13 Jbeta reverse. Method: immunoSEQ multiplex PCR; TCRdb's copy keeps in-frame clones and lacks some. The sample's table shows roughly 84,000 clones. The source of the sample is a study of cytomegalovirus exposure and HLA in healthy donors. Study conclusions and caveats: The authors later found HLA-associated TCR beta chains more clonally expanded than equally common others. It has been reported that TCR beta sequences accurately predicted the HLA-A and HLA-B alleles of most subjects.

The TCR was taken from a man aged 45 to 65 in good health and CMV-seronegative. Input material: PBMCs. The chain recombines TRBV4-1 with TRBJ2-1; 8 bases map to TRBD2. In DNA form, the CDR3 reads TGCGCCAGCAGCCAACCGCGCGGGGGGAATCAGGGAAATGAGCAGTTCTTC. It encodes CASSQPRGGNQGNEQFF.